This T cell receptor beta chain originates from a study of blood T cell repertoires in COVID-19. Study in general: Sites in the United States, Italy and Spain provided acute and convalescent COVID-19 samples. T cells, B-cell-depleted T cells, or PBMCs supplied cDNA or gDNA.

The CDR3 consists of 14 residues. Per germline, CDR1 SNHLY and CDR2 FYNNEI. V was clipped by 8 bases and J by 6 bases, with 16 bases between them. Per the original data handling: Nucleated cell counts were estimated from reference gene primer amplification. Libraries were prepared by immunoSEQ multiplex PCR; TCRdb keeps only in-frame clonotypes and omits some of them. V and J calls and clone size come straight from that table; D and trimming were deduced from the DNA. Here the sample spans 70,000 to 85,000 clones, around 84% being singletons. This TCR came from a woman older than 75 in a cohort sampled during active or convalescent COVID-19. This sequence joins TRBV2 and TRBJ2-2; no definite D call. Sequencing was carried out using peripheral blood. The CDR3 DNA follows: TGTGCCAGCCGTGGTAGCTTGGGTCCCGGGGAGCTGTTTTTT. Its translation is CASRGSLGPGELFF.